This TCR beta chain was sequenced for a study of shared clonotypes between healthy human individuals (dated by TCRdb to the early 2020s). Looking at the study overall: Three men and a couple of women, aged 18 to 49 years, made up the cohort. Blood TCR repertoires of about 5 healthy adults were deeply sequenced to estimate repertoire size and the extent of clonotype sharing between individuals. To increase sequencing depth and limit assay-specific biases, TCR repertoire library preparation and sequencing were carried out by different laboratories using diverse techniques. Per donor, leukapheresis produced somewhere between about 0.9 and 10 billion PBMCs. The investigation overall reported the following: Because the study included a small number of donors, the genetic and exposure-history diversity represented was limited. Only blood was sampled, and tissue TCR repertoires likely differ from those in blood. Based on pairwise subsampling, the degree of clonotype sharing among donors was expected to be affected by sequencing depth.

The donors were healthy, HIV-negative adults who had no recently reported acute infections or vaccinations. Every donor was a Caucasian adult living in Nashville, Tennessee, USA. For unsorted samples, tens of millions of PBMCs were counted and genomic DNA was extracted with the QIAamp DNA Blood Mini kit. After blood collection by leukapheresis, PBMCs were isolated using Ficoll-Histopaque density gradient centrifugation and then cryopreserved in the vapor phase of liquid nitrogen. Concerning this clone: The target of this receptor is not known. Within one base of it there is no much larger clone, and no base qualities were kept.

TCR CDR3 regions were amplified from genomic DNA by multiplex PCR using the deep immunoSEQ assay. Extracted genomic DNA from each cell subset was distributed evenly across all wells of several immunoSEQ 96-well plates, and each plate was treated as a replicate. For unsorted PBMC, around 300 ng genomic DNA, equal to 25,000 to 35,000 T cell genomes, was loaded into each replicate PCR. Ten immunoSEQ deep assay plates were used to sequence unsorted PBMC genomic DNA. Purified libraries were quantified with a Qubit 3.0 fluorometer, sized on a Bioanalyzer 2100, and re-quantified with the KAPA Library Quantification kit. Every immunoSEQ 96-well plate was sequenced on a separate single-read 150-cycle Illumina NextSeq 550 flow cell. As for the authors' bioinformatics: Because the immunoSEQ output held only junctional sequences and lacked quality scores, the filtering could not match the filtering applied to full-length reads. Sequences were annotated with PyIR, a Python wrapper for IgBLAST v1.9, and V/J genes and CDR3 were assigned using IMGT germline references. Reads were removed for weak V/J assignments (E-value above 1e-6), missing CDR3, stop codons, out-of-frame junctions, or ambiguous translated residues. V3J clonotypes were defined by identical inferred V gene, J gene, and CDR3 amino acid sequence. Percentage overlap between repertoires was calculated by dividing the number of shared unique clonotypes by the size of the smaller repertoire. Richness of each repertoire was evaluated using RTK rarefaction, the Chao1 estimator, and Recon v2.1 estimates of unobserved clonotypes. The table comes from immuneACCESS by way of TCRdb, which keeps in-frame sequences with V and J called. Part of the clones is missing from these tables; in studies checked, under half for an unresolved V gene and the rest for unknown reasons. The DNA gave D and trimming, while V, J and clone size come from that table. The sample table lists 400,000 to 600,000 clones, over 75% of them with a count of one. Of the sample, approximately 12% is held by the ten largest clones.

Inclusive of the bounding cysteine and phenylalanine, the CDR3 is 14 residues long. Of the read, only the CDR3 DNA is kept; its 42 bases are in frame from base 1. Deletion took 4 bases off V and 5 bases off J, with a span of 15 bases between the germline ends. The chain couples TRBV5-7 to TRBJ1-2; possibly the D gene is TRBD1, per 5 matching bases. TRBV5-7 carries the ORF label, with uncertain function. The sample comprised PBMCs. The clonotype was recovered from a woman in her forties in good health. Some clones in this sample may be carry-over from other donors' samples. The base sequence is TGTGCCAGCAGCCTCAGCGGGACGGATTATGGCTACACCTTC. Translated, it gives CASSLSGTDYGYTF.